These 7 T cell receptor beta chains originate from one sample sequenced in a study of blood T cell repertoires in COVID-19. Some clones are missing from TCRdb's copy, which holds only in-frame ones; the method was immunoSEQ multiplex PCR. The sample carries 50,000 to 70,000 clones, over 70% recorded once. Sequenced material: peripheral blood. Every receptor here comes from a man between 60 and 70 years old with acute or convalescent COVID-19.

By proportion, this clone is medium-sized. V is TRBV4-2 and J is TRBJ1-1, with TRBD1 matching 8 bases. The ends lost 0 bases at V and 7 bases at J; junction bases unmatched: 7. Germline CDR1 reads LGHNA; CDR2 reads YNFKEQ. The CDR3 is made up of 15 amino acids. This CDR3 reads CASSQDPGQDFEAFF. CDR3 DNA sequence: TGTGCCAGCAGCCAAGACCCGGGACAGGACTTTGAAGCTTTCTTT.

Here the CDR3 DNA reads TGTGCCAGCAGTCCGGACAGACTGTACGAGCAGTACTTC. As protein: CASSPDRLYEQYF. The gene calls are TRBV12-3 or TRBV12-4 and TRBJ2-7; TRBD1 might be the D (6 bases). Trimming pared 5 bases from V and 4 bases from J, leaving 12 bases between. This CDR3 spans 13 amino acids.

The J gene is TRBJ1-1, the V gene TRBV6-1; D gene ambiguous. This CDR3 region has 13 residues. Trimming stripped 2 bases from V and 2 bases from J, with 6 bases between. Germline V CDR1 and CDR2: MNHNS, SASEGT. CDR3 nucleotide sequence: TGTGCCAGCAGTGAAAGTACAAACACTGAAGCTTTCTTT. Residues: CASSESTNTEAFF.

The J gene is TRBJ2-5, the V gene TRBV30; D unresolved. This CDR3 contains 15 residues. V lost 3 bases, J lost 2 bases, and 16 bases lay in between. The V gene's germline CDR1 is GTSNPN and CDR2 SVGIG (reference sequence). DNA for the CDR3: TGTGCCTGGAGCTCCCCTGGCTTTAAGCAAGAGACCCAGTACTTC. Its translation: CAWSSPGFKQETQYF. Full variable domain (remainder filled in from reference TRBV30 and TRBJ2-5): SQTIHQWPATLVQPVGSPLSLECTVEGTSNPNLYWYRQAAGRGLQLLFYSVGIGQISSEVPQNLSASRPQDRQFILSSKKLLLSDSGFYLCAWSSPGFKQETQYFGPGTRLLVL.

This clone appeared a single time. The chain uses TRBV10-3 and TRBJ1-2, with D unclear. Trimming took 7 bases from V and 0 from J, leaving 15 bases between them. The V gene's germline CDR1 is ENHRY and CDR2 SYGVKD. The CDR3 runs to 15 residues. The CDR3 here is CAIKDGSSANYGYTF. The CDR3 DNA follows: TGTGCCATCAAAGACGGGTCCTCAGCTAACTATGGCTACACCTTC.

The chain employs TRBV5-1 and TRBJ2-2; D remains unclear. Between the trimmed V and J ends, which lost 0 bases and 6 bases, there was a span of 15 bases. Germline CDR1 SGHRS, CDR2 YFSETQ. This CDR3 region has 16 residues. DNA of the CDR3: TGCGCCAGCAGCTTGGTCGAACCCCCGACACCCGGGGAGCTGTTTTTT. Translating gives CASSLVEPPTPGELFF.

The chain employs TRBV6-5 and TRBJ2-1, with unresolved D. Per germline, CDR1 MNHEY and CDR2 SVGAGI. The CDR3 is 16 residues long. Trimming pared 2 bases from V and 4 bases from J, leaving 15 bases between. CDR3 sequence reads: CASSYIDFRRYNEQFF. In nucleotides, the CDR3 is TGTGCCAGCAGTTACATCGACTTCCGACGGTACAATGAGCAGTTCTTC.